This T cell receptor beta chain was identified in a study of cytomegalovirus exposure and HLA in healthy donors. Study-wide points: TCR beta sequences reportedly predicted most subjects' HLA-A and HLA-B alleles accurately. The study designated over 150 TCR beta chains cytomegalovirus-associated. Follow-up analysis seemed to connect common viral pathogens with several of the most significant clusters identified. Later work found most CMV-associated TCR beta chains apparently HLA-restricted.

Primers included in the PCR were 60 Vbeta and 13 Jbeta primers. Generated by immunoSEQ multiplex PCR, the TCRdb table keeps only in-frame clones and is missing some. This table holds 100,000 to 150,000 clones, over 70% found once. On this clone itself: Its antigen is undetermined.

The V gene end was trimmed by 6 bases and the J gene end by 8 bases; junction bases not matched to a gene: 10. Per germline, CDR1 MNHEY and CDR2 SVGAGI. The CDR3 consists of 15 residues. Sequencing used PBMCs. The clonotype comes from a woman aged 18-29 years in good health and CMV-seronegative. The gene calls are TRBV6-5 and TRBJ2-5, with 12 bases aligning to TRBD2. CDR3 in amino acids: CASSSRTSGKATQYF. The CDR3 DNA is TGTGCCAGCAGCTCCCGGACTAGCGGGAAAGCAACCCAGTACTTC.